Listed below are T cell receptor beta chains from one sample, sequenced in a study of CD8 T cells in ankylosing spondylitis. Using its own MiXCR run on the 5' RACE reads, TCRdb lists one record per CDR3 protein. The table includes 350,000 to 450,000 distinct CDR3 sequences, approximately 26% detected once. The sample consisted of blood, either unsorted or a sorted T cell fraction (not recorded which). These receptors all come from a male donor with ankylosing spondylitis. Both conserved end residues are part of each CDR3. Each record gives: V gene, D gene, clone size, J gene, CDR3 DNA, CDR3 protein. D genes are given only for firm matches. Rows give clone size only sometimes, using once, few, many, or a class for an expanded clone.

TRBV20-1	-	-	TRBJ1-2	TGCAGTGCTAGAGATGGGGGGAGGCATGGCTACACCTTC	CSARDGGRHGYTF
TRBV20-1	TRBD2	once	TRBJ2-1	TGCAGTGCGCAGCGCCTAGCGGGAGCCGTCCCCCCTTACAATGAGCAGTTCTTC	CSAQRLAGAVPPYNEQFF
TRBV6-2/TRBV6-3	TRBD2	-	TRBJ2-3	TGTGCCAGCAGCCCCGGACTAGCGGGAGGACGAGCAGATACGCAGTATTTT	CASSPGLAGGRADTQYF
TRBV12-3/TRBV12-4	TRBD2	few	TRBJ2-1	TGTGCCAGCAGTCCTCCGGGACTAGCGGGCTCGCAGTTCTTC	CASSPPGLAGSQFF
TRBV3-1	TRBD1	few	TRBJ1-6	TGTGCCAGCAGCCCGACCCTGGACAGGGAGTCACCCCTCCACTTT	CASSPTLDRESPLHF
TRBV18	-	few	TRBJ2-3	TGTGCCAGCTCACCAGCTCATGATACGCAGTATTTT	CASSPAHDTQYF
TRBV6-5	-	-	TRBJ1-6	TGTGCCAGCAGTTACATCAGGTCTAATTCACCCCTCCACTTT	CASSYIRSNSPLHF
TRBV11-2	-	-	TRBJ2-1	TGTGCCAGCAGCTTAGAGGGGGGCGGGCAGTTCTTC	CASSLEGGGQFF
TRBV19	-	-	TRBJ2-2	TGTGCCAGTAGTCCCCCTTTTGTCTCAAACACCGGGGAGCTGTTTTTT	CASSPPFVSNTGELFF
TRBV3-1	TRBD2	-	TRBJ2-1	TGTGCCAGCAGCCACCTCAGGACTAGTACCAATGAGCAGTTCTTC	CASSHLRTSTNEQFF
TRBV7-9	-	few	TRBJ2-7	TGTGCCAGCAGCCCCCGAGGAAGCTACGAGCAGTACTTC	CASSPRGSYEQYF
TRBV24-1	-	many	TRBJ1-5	TGTGCCACCAGTGATTCGGACCCGGCCATGGGCAATCAGCCCCAGCATTTT	CATSDSDPAMGNQPQHF
TRBV5-1	TRBD2	-	TRBJ2-5	TGCGCCAGCAGTCATGGACTAGCGGGATACCAAGAGACCCAGTACTTC	CASSHGLAGYQETQYF
TRBV6-2/TRBV6-3	-	few	TRBJ2-5	TGTGCCAGCAGTCGTACAGGCAAAGAGACCCAGTACTTC	CASSRTGKETQYF
TRBV3-1	TRBD2	-	TRBJ2-1	TGTGCCAGCAGCGTGAGCGGGAGGGCCATAGATGAGCAGTTCTTC	CASSVSGRAIDEQFF
TRBV29-1	-	-	TRBJ2-3	TGCAGCGTTGAAGATCGGGTTCGGACACGGATTAGCACAGATACGCAGTATTTT	CSVEDRVRTRISTDTQYF
TRBV11-2	-	-	TRBJ2-7	TGTGCCAGCAGCTTAGATCAGGGGACTTCCCTCTCCTACGAGCAGTACTTC	CASSLDQGTSLSYEQYF
TRBV11-1	-	-	TRBJ1-4	TGTGCCAGCAGCTCCCCCGGGACACACTTTGCAACTAATGAAAAACTGTTTTTT	CASSSPGTHFATNEKLFF
TRBV11-2	-	-	TRBJ2-3	TGTGCCAGCAGCACCGGACAGATCACAGATACGCAGTATTTT	CASSTGQITDTQYF
TRBV24-1	-	-	TRBJ2-1	TGTGCCACCAGTGCCGAAGGCGGATACTACAATGAGCAGTTCTTC	CATSAEGGYYNEQFF
TRBV20-1	TRBD1	-	TRBJ1-1	TGCAGTGCTCCCCTGGGGACAGTTAACACTGAAGCTTTCTTT	CSAPLGTVNTEAFF
TRBV12-3/TRBV12-4	-	many	TRBJ1-1	TGTGCCAGCAGTTTGGCGAACACTGAAGCTTTCTTT	CASSLANTEAFF
TRBV29-1	TRBD2	-	TRBJ2-5	TGCAGCGTTGCTTTATCCCCGGCGGGAGCAGAGACCCAGTACTTC	CSVALSPAGAETQYF
TRBV29-1	-	-	TRBJ2-3	TGCAGCGTTGCGGGGACAGGACGGGGCGGGAGGGCCGGTAGGTCAGATACGCAGTATTTT	CSVAGTGRGGRAGRSDTQYF
TRBV12-3/TRBV12-4	-	-	TRBJ1-2	TGTGCCAGCAGTTCGGACCCTAACTATGGCTACACCTTC	CASSSDPNYGYTF
TRBV21-1	-	-	TRBJ1-3	TGTGCCAGCAGCCCGCGAGTCGGTATCTCTGGAAACACCATATATTTT	CASSPRVGISGNTIYF
TRBV29-1	-	-	TRBJ2-3	TGCAGCGTGCAAGGACGAACCACAGATACGCAGTATTTT	CSVQGRTTDTQYF
TRBV11-1	TRBD1	few	TRBJ2-1	TGTGCCAGCAGCCCCGGTCGAAAAGGGGGCTCATGGAATGAGCAGTTCTTC	CASSPGRKGGSWNEQFF
TRBV20-1	TRBD1	-	TRBJ2-3	TGCAGTGCTAGAGTGACAGGGGCGCGGGTAGATACGCAGTATTTT	CSARVTGARVDTQYF
TRBV7-2	TRBD2	-	TRBJ2-2	TGTGCCAGCAGCTTGAATGCGGGAGGGGTCACCGGGGAGCTGTTTTTT	CASSLNAGGVTGELFF
TRBV7-4	TRBD1	-	TRBJ1-2	TGTGCCAGCAGCTATAAACGATCGTCCCGGGACAGGGTCGTACGCGGCTACACCTTC	CASSYKRSSRDRVVRGYTF
TRBV5-5	-	-	TRBJ2-3	TGTGCCAGCAGCTTGTCAGGGTTGACAGATACGCAGTATTTT	CASSLSGLTDTQYF
TRBV24-1	TRBD1	few	TRBJ1-5	TGTGCCACCAGTCAGGGGGCAGGTCAGCCCCAGCATTTT	CATSQGAGQPQHF
TRBV12-3/TRBV12-4	-	many	TRBJ2-5	TGTGCCAGCAGTCCCGGCGGATGGTACCAAGAGACCCAGTACTTC	CASSPGGWYQETQYF
TRBV5-4	-	few	TRBJ1-2	TGTGCCAGCAGCTTTTACAGGGTTTCGTTAGATGGCTACACCTTC	CASSFYRVSLDGYTF
TRBV21-1	-	-	TRBJ2-4	TGTGCCAGCAGCAAAGACGGGACAGGGGATGCCAAAAACATTCAGTACTTC	CASSKDGTGDAKNIQYF
TRBV12-3/TRBV12-4	-	-	TRBJ1-5	TGTGCCAGCAGTTTCCTCGGGGCCTCAGGGCCCCAGCATTTT	CASSFLGASGPQHF
TRBV7-2	TRBD2	-	TRBJ2-1	TGTGCCAGCAGCCTCCCCTTAGCGGGAGGCGTTTTCGGGATCTTC	CASSLPLAGGVFGIF
TRBV20-1	-	-	TRBJ2-1	TGCAGTGCTAGTAGTCTAGGGGCTTACAATGAGCAGTTCTTC	CSASSLGAYNEQFF
TRBV24-1	-	few	TRBJ2-3	TGTGCCACCAGTGACCCGGACAGAGGAGATACGCAGTATTTT	CATSDPDRGDTQYF
TRBV11-2	-	few	TRBJ2-7	TGTGCCAGCAGCTTAGGCGTGGACAACCTATACGAGCAGTACTTC	CASSLGVDNLYEQYF
TRBV12-3/TRBV12-4	TRBD2	few	TRBJ2-1	TGTGCCAGCAGCCCCGGGACTACTTACAATGAGCAGTTCTTC	CASSPGTTYNEQFF
TRBV24-1	-	-	TRBJ2-3	TGTGCCACCAGTGATTATTCAGATACGCAGTATTTT	CATSDYSDTQYF
TRBV30	-	-	TRBJ1-3	TGTGCCTTCGGACCGAGCTCTGGAAACACCATATATTTT	CAFGPSSGNTIYF
TRBV27	-	few	TRBJ2-3	TGTGCCAGCAGTTTACGCGGGAACACGGGTCATACGCAGTATTTT	CASSLRGNTGHTQYF